The 19 T cell receptor beta chains given below trace back to one sample, sequenced in a study of T cell responses to AZD1222 COVID-19 vaccine. Only in-frame clones appear in the TCRdb table, and some are missing; sequencing was by immunoSEQ multiplex PCR. The sample records 95,000 to 110,000 clones, 89% being singletons. Sequences were derived from peripheral blood, sampled on day 0 of AZD1222 vaccination. These receptors came from an adult in good health.

This clone appeared a single time. V is TRBV19 and J is TRBJ1-5, with TRBD1 as a possible D gene (6 bases). CDR1 LNHDA and CDR2 SQIVND come from the germline V gene (reference sequence). The CDR3 is 14 residues long. Trimming took 7 bases from V and 4 from J, leaving 14 bases between them. The CDR3 reads CASTEGGGNQPQHF. For the CDR3, the DNA is TGTGCCAGTACCGAGGGGGGGGGTAATCAGCCCCAGCATTTT.

This chain connects TRBV6-5 to TRBJ2-7; 7 bases align to TRBD1. The germline gives CDR1 MNHEY, CDR2 SVGAGI. The CDR3 has 13 amino acids. The trim removed 6 bases at V and 2 bases at J, leaving 4 bases unmatched. CDR3 coding DNA: TGTGCCAGCAGAGCCGGGACAGCCTACGAGCAGTACTTC. This sequence encodes CASRAGTAYEQYF.

Note on this clone: As the CDR3 is not closed by the conserved phenylalanine or tryptophan, this likely results from a read error. J is TRBJ1-6 and V is TRBV4-1; the match to TRBD1 covers 8 bases. This CDR3 has 15 amino acids. CDR1 and CDR2 (germline): MGHRA, YSYEKL. V shed 0 bases and J 6 bases; nucleotides not matched to a gene: 1. The CDR3 here is CASSQEDRVNSPLHL. The DNA for the CDR3 is TGCGCCAGCAGCCAAGAGGACAGGGTTAATTCACCCCTCCACCTT.

The chain couples TRBV9 to TRBJ2-5, with 7 bases aligning to TRBD1. Germline trimming cut 6 bases from V and 1 base from J; bases unmatched to any gene: 9. Germline V CDR1 and CDR2: SGDLS, YYNGEE. CDR3 length: 15 amino acids. CDR3 nucleotides: TGTGCCAGCACACTTCAAGGGACAGTCCAAGAGACCCAGTACTTC. Protein: CASTLQGTVQETQYF.

V and J are TRBV11-2 and TRBJ2-1, with TRBD2 identical over 8 bases. V shed 2 bases, J shed 7 bases, and the junction held 19 bases outside the gene matches. CDR1 is SGHAT, CDR2 FQNNGV, per germline. The CDR3 contains 19 residues. The CDR3 bases are TGTGCCAGCAGCTTATCGGGACTAGTGGGGGGGCCCCAAGGTAATGAGCAGTTCTTC. Translated, it gives CASSLSGLVGGPQGNEQFF.

The gene calls are TRBV2 and TRBJ2-3; D unclear. The CDR3 has 13 amino acids. The V and J ends lost 4 bases and 3 bases respectively, with 8 bases between them. Germline lookup yields CDR1 SNHLY and CDR2 FYNNEI. The CDR3 DNA reads as TGTGCCAGCAGTGCGGCCTGGACAGATACGCAGTATTTT. It specifies CASSAAWTDTQYF.

This chain links TRBV3-1 (or the pseudogene TRBV3-2) with TRBJ1-4; no firm D call. From germline, CDR1 is LGHDT and CDR2 YNNKEL (reference sequence). The length of the CDR3 is 15 residues. V lost 6 bases, J lost 5 bases, and 16 bases lay in between. As DNA, the CDR3 is TGTGCCAGCAGATCTCGATGGGGTGAAAATGAAAAACTGTTTTTT. It is translated as CASRSRWGENEKLFF.

This clone was detected only once. The gene calls are TRBV19 and TRBJ1-1; 9 bases map to TRBD1. This CDR3 comprises 12 residues. Per the germline V gene, CDR1 is LNHDA and CDR2 is SQIVND (reference sequence). V trimming: 9 bases; J trimming: 4 bases; junction bases outside the gene matches: 3. This CDR3 is CARQDRGTEAFF. The CDR3 region has the DNA TGTGCCAGGCAGGACAGGGGCACTGAAGCTTTCTTT.

The chain couples TRBV2 to TRBJ1-4; D is ambiguous. The CDR3 sequence is 13 residues long. Trimming cost V 6 bases and J 8 bases, with 13 bases left between them. The germline V gene has CDR1 SNHLY and CDR2 FYNNEI. The CDR3 is CASSRPSSEKLFF. CDR3 sequence (DNA): TGTGCCAGCAGCAGGCCTTCCAGCGAAAAACTGTTTTTT.

This clone came up once. This same CDR3 is encoded by further DNA sequences in the sample. The V gene is TRBV5-1, the J gene TRBJ1-2; no firm D call. Trimming stripped 0 bases from V and 6 bases from J, with 9 bases between. Germline CDR1 SGHRS, CDR2 YFSETQ. This CDR3 has 13 residues. The CDR3 DNA sequence: TGCGCCAGCAGCTTGGGGTCCGGGGATGGCTACACCTTC. It specifies CASSLGSGDGYTF.

The J gene is TRBJ1-5, the V gene TRBV6-5; tentatively, D is TRBD1 (6 bases). Germline V CDR1 and CDR2: MNHEY, SVGAGI. The CDR3 totals 12 residues. The CDR3, as DNA: TGTGCACCGGACAGACGCAATCAGCCCCAGCATTTT. Residues: CAPDRRNQPQHF.

The gene calls are TRBV5-5 and TRBJ2-4; D is unresolved. V was clipped by 4 bases and J by 3 bases, with 8 bases between them. This CDR3 contains 13 residues. The V gene's germline CDR1 is SGHKS and CDR2 YYEKEE (reference sequence). This CDR3 is CASSGTDKNIQYF. CDR3 sequence (DNA): TGTGCCAGCAGCGGCACCGACAAAAACATTCAGTACTTC.

This clone was counted only a few times. This rearrangement joins TRBV6-6 to TRBJ1-1; D not resolved. CDR1 is MNHNY and CDR2 is SVGAGI in the germline V gene (reference sequence). Deletions cut 0 bases from V and 7 bases from J, with 15 bases between. This CDR3 region has 15 residues. DNA of the CDR3: TGTGCCAGCAGTTACTCGAGGTGGCAGCAAAATGAAGCTTTCTTT. As protein: CASSYSRWQQNEAFF.

The rearrangement uses TRBV5-1 and TRBJ1-1, with 9 nucleotides matching TRBD1. The CDR3 spans 14 residues. From germline, CDR1 is SGHRS and CDR2 YFSETQ. V was clipped by 3 bases and J by 3 bases; unmatched bases: 3. CDR3 protein: CASSSQGAHTEAFF. The CDR3 DNA follows: TGCGCCAGCAGCTCACAGGGGGCACACACTGAAGCTTTCTTT.

V usage is TRBV5-4 and J usage is TRBJ2-7; 9 bases are shared with TRBD1. With V trimmed by 4 bases and J by 5 bases, 7 bases remained unmatched. CDR3 length: 14 residues. Germline CDR1 SGHNT, CDR2 YYREEE (reference sequence). The CDR3 protein is CASSGTGGGNEQYF. The CDR3 nucleotides are TGTGCCAGCAGCGGTACAGGGGGCGGAAACGAGCAGTACTTC.

The chain has TRBV30 and TRBJ2-5; D is unclear. The CDR3 sequence is 13 residues long. CDR1 and CDR2 from the germline V gene are GTSNPN and SVGIG (reference sequence). V lost 1 base, J lost 2 bases, and 8 bases lay in between. The CDR3 sequence: CAWSAGIQETQYF. The CDR3 DNA follows: TGTGCCTGGAGTGCTGGCATACAAGAGACCCAGTACTTC.

This chain connects TRBV7-2 to TRBJ1-2; D possibly corresponds to TRBD1 (6 bases). This CDR3 region has 15 residues. From germline, CDR1 is SGHTA and CDR2 FQGNSA. Trimming shortened V by 1 base and J by 5 bases, and 14 bases separated the two germline ends. The CDR3 DNA reads as TGTGCCAGCAGCTTAGTGGTGGGGGCGAGGTATGGCTACACCTTC. It yields the protein CASSLVVGARYGYTF.

As regards this clone: Lacking the conserved final phenylalanine or tryptophan, this CDR3 likely reflects a read error. This chain joins TRBV6-2 or TRBV6-3 and TRBJ1-6, with TRBD1 as a possible D gene (5 bases). The length of the CDR3 is 21 residues. V lost 3 bases, J lost 0 bases, and 24 bases lay in between. In germline, CDR1 is MNHEY, CDR2 SVGEGT. CDR3 bases: TGTGCCAGCAGTTATGGGACGGATATACTAGGAGGTGGCTCCTATAATTCACCCCTCCACCTT. Translating it yields CASSYGTDILGGGSYNSPLHL.

The chain couples TRBV6-5 to TRBJ1-2; possibly TRBD1 for D (6 bases). The CDR3 spans 14 residues. Germline CDR1 and CDR2: MNHEY and SVGAGI. V shed 6 bases and J shed 2 bases, with 13 bases lying between them. The CDR3 coding sequence is TGTGCCAGCAGGCGGGACATCAGAAACTATGGCTACACCTTC. Protein: CASRRDIRNYGYTF.